These 11 T cell receptor beta chains originate from one sample sequenced in a study of regulatory T cells in long-lasting Graves disease. iRepertoire HTBI primers and Arm-PCR of CDR3 regions built TCR beta libraries. TCRdb processed the multiplex PCR reads anew with MiXCR; each CDR3 protein has one entry. The table records about 540,000 distinct CDR3 sequences, roughly 14% of them present only once. Time point of the sample: newly diagnosed GD, antithyroid drugs for less than 3 months. PBMC-derived RNA was used for the TCR library. Separately, the same data were catalogued under a study of T cells in Graves' hyperthyroidism and ophthalmopathy.

Specimen: peripheral blood mononuclear cells (PBMCs), collected at new diagnosis, from a patient treated with antithyroid drugs. The receptors were gathered from a man aged 30-40 years with Graves disease.

This clonotype came up many times. The gene calls are TRBV2 and TRBJ2-5; the D gene is possibly TRBD2 (6 bases). Germline V gives CDR1 SNHLY, CDR2 FYNNEI. Trimming removed 11 bases from V and 2 bases from J, with 12 bases in between. The CDR3 has 12 residues. CDR3 in amino acids: CAAGTSQETQYF. The CDR3, as DNA: TGTGCCGCCGGGACTTCGCAAGAGACCCAGTACTTC.

This clonotype was counted ten times or more. V and J are TRBV11-2 and TRBJ2-1; a possible D gene is TRBD2 (5 bases). Germline-derived CDR1 and CDR2 are SGHAT and FQNNGV. V lost 5 bases and J 5 bases, leaving 16 bases between the germline ends. The CDR3 is 15 residues long. The CDR3 DNA follows: TGTGCCAGCAGCCGCCATCTAGCCCCCAACAATGAGCAGTTCTTC. Protein sequence: CASSRHLAPNNEQFF.

This clonotype was counted only a few times. The chain combines TRBV20-1 with TRBJ2-3; D is unclear. CDR1 DFQATT and CDR2 SNEGSKA come from the germline V gene (reference sequence). This CDR3 comprises 12 residues. Trimming removed 0 bases from V and 6 bases from J, with 7 bases in between. The CDR3 here is CSARESVDTQYF. In DNA form, the CDR3 reads TGCAGTGCTAGAGAAAGTGTCGATACGCAGTATTTT.

The CDR3 DNA follows: TGCAGCGTTGATGGGACTAGTTCGAGATGGAATGAGCAGTTCTTC. Its translation is CSVDGTSSRWNEQFF. The V gene is TRBV29-1, the J gene TRBJ2-1; 8 bases line up with TRBD2. The CDR3 has 15 amino acids. After removal of 3 bases from V and 7 bases from J, the junction contained 11 bases not matched to a gene. Germline values: CDR1 SQVTM, CDR2 ANQGSEA.

There are many counts of this clonotype. V is TRBV12-3 or TRBV12-4 and J is TRBJ1-2; D might be TRBD1 (5 bases). Trimming pared 2 bases from V and 7 bases from J, leaving 14 bases between. The CDR3 length is 14 residues. The CDR3 DNA follows: TGTGCCAGCAGTTTATCTCCAGGGCTTATTGGCTACACCTTC. This sequence encodes CASSLSPGLIGYTF.

The sample holds many counts of this clonotype. The gene calls are TRBV5-1 and TRBJ2-7; weak D call: TRBD1 (6 bases). This CDR3 region has 15 residues. CDR1 SGHRS and CDR2 YFSETQ come from the germline V gene. V lost 1 base, J lost 0 bases, and 11 bases lay in between. The CDR3 DNA sequence: TGCGCCAGCAGCTTGCAAGGGGGTGTCTCCTACGAGCAGTACTTC. This gives the protein CASSLQGGVSYEQYF. The variable domain in full, with the rest retrieved from reference TRBV5-1 and TRBJ2-7, is KAGVTQTPRYLIKTRGQQVTLSCSPISGHRSVSWYQQTPGQGLQFLFEYFSETQRNKGNFPGRFSGRQFSNSRSEMNVSTLELGDSALYLCASSLQGGVSYEQYFGPGTRLTVT.

This clonotype was observed at least ten times. The J gene is TRBJ1-6, the V gene TRBV11-2; no firm D call. Germline values: CDR1 SGHAT, CDR2 FQNNGV. The length of the CDR3 is 14 residues. V was clipped by 2 bases and J by 6 bases, with 8 bases between them. CDR3 region: CASSLTDTNSPLHF. The CDR3, as DNA: TGTGCCAGCAGCTTAACGGATACTAATTCACCCCTCCACTTT.

The chain links TRBV9 to TRBJ1-6; D remains unclear. Trimming took 4 bases from V and 5 from J, leaving 16 bases between them. The CDR3 has 16 amino acids. Germline V gene sequence: CDR1 SGDLS, CDR2 YYNGEE. The CDR3 sequence is CASSPRVGFDNSPLHF. CDR3 coding DNA: TGTGCCAGCAGCCCCCGGGTAGGGTTTGATAATTCACCCCTCCACTTT.

This clonotype was recorded at least ten times. The rearrangement uses TRBV20-1 and TRBJ2-1, with TRBD2 as a possible D gene (5 bases). V shed 6 bases and J shed 1 base, with 16 bases lying between them. The CDR3 has 15 amino acids. In germline, CDR1 is DFQATT, CDR2 SNEGSKA (reference sequence). The CDR3 DNA reads TGCAGTGCGACCGGACTGGCGGAATCCTACAATGAGCAGTTCTTC. It encodes CSATGLAESYNEQFF.

A few counts support this clonotype. The V and J genes are TRBV29-1 and TRBJ2-7; 7 positions match TRBD1. The V and J ends lost 5 bases and 3 bases, in that order; junction bases with no gene match: 7. This CDR3 has 13 residues. Germline V gives CDR1 SQVTM, CDR2 ANQGSEA. This chain's CDR3 is CSVRTGDFYEQYF. The CDR3 nucleotides read TGCAGCGTTCGGACAGGAGACTTCTACGAGCAGTACTTC.

This clonotype was seen many times. The J gene is TRBJ2-7, the V gene TRBV28, with TRBD2 identical over 7 bases. The junction had 12 bases not matched to a gene; V was cut back by 7 bases and J by 6 bases. Germline-derived CDR1 and CDR2 are MDHEN and SYDVKM. This CDR3 has 14 amino acids. The DNA for the CDR3 is TGTGCCAGCACTCAGCCGCGGGAGCAAAGCGAGCAGTACTTC. Protein sequence: CASTQPREQSEQYF.